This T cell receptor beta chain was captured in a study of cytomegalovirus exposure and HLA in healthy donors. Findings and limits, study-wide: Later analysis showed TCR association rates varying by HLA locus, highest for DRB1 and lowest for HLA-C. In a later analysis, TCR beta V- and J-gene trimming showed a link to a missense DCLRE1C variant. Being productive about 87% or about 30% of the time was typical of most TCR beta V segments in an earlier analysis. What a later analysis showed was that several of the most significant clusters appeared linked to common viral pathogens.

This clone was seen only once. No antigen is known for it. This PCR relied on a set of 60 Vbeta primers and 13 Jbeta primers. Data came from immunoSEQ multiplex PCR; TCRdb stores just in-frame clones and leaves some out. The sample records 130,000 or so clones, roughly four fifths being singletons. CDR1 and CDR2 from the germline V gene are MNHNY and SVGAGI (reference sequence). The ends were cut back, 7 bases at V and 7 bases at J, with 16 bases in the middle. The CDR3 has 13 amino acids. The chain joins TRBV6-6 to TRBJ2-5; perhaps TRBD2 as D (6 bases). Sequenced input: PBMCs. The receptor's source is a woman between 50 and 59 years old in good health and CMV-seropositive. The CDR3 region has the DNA TGTGCCAGCACCCGGGACTCTTTGGGGACCCAGTACTTC. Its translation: CASTRDSLGTQYF.